This T cell receptor beta chain was observed in a study of T cells after yellow fever vaccination. On the study more broadly: Low-cell-number fractions underwent preparation using SMART-Seq v4 Ultra Low Input. Study findings and constraints: It was a weaker secondary response, yet one that peaked faster, at day 5 versus 15. The booster response re-showed most primary clones: 95% to 96% CD4, approximately 90% CD8.

TCRdb reprocessed the 5' RACE reads with MiXCR, giving one entry per CDR3 protein. The data contain almost 600,000 distinct CDR3 sequences, about 13% of them singletons. In germline, CDR1 is KGHSH, CDR2 LQKENI. The V and J ends lost 0 bases and 9 bases respectively, with 9 bases between them. The CDR3 contains 13 residues. The table lists this clonotype with a few counts. Its antigen is undetermined. The material sequenced was PBMCs, taken on the day of the yellow fever booster vaccination. V usage is TRBV18 and J usage is TRBJ2-1; the D is unclear. This clonotype was obtained from a man aged 25-45 years who received the YFV17D yellow fever vaccine. CDR3 in DNA: TGTGCCAGCTCACCACCTTCGAGAGCTGAGCAGTTCTTC. This codes for CASSPPSRAEQFF.